This T cell receptor (beta chain) was documented in a study of siplizumab effects on memory and regulatory T cells (dated by TCRdb to between 2018 and 2020). About the full investigation: The study looked at the effect of siplizumab, an anti-CD2 antibody, on alloreactive T-cell subsets in allogeneic mixed lymphocyte reactions made from human PBMCs.

Paper-wide results and their limitations: Among mappable alloreactive CD4+ clones, an average Treg-derived fraction of about 70% was observed with siplizumab, compared with 25% to 30% in control reactions. For roughly 75-96% of proliferating CD4+ or CD8+ clones, no naive or memory phenotype could be assigned. Unstimulated naive T cells appeared to be more diverse than memory T cells, and naive cells seemed to make a substantial contribution to the alloresponse. Whether proliferating Tregs from siplizumab cultures were suppressive was not functionally confirmed. Siplizumab significantly reduced the cumulative frequency of alloreactive sequences traceable to unstimulated CD4+ memory T cells. Because sequences at frequencies below about 10^-5 were poorly captured, only a minor fraction of alloreactive clones could be mapped back to unstimulated subsets.

Sorted unstimulated T cells, along with proliferating T cells recovered from mixed lymphocyte reactions, underwent TCRbeta CDR3 sequencing. Fresh whole blood from ten HLA-typed healthy donors was used as the source from which PBMCs were isolated. The germline V gene encodes CDR1 SGHNT and CDR2 YYREEE (reference sequence). There are 13 amino acids in the CDR3, from cysteine to phenylalanine inclusive. CDR3 DNA is the only sequence kept; it has 39 bases, read in frame from the first base. The germline ends are 10 bases apart after V is trimmed by 4 bases and J by 3 bases. Of note for this clone: What antigen it recognizes has not been identified. Base quality data are lacking; no much larger clone is found one base away.

Preparation of the library involved the immunoSEQ multiplex PCR assay. The deep sequencing platform assayed around 10^5 TCR templates per sample. Genomic DNA extracted from sorted T cells was used for TCRbeta CDR3 sequencing. On the authors' methods: Clonal analysis of TCRbeta CDR3 data was done in the R programming language. Unstimulated samples were compared with post-reaction CFSE-low samples to define alloreactive CD4+ and CD8+ clones. Regulatory or non-regulatory origin was assigned to alloreactive CD4+ clones by matching of sequences to sorted unstimulated Treg and non-Treg repertoires. The source is immuneACCESS, and TCRdb retained only in-frame sequences with V and J called. Part of the clones is not carried over; for the studies checked, unresolved V genes explain less than half of this, and the remainder is unexplained. V and J calls and clone size are copied from that table; D and trimming were computed from the DNA. Here the sample has about 110,000 clones; roughly 91% occur a single time. 0.32% of the sample rests with the top ten.

The sequencing sample was made of CD4+ T cells sorted from blood. The chain is made from TRBV5-4 and TRBJ1-1; the D gene is perhaps TRBD1, from 5 matching bases. This sequence was found in a human donor in good health. The nucleotide sequence is TGTGCCAGCAGCGACGGGGGGGACACTGAAGCTTTCTTT. Its protein reads: CASSDGGDTEAFF.